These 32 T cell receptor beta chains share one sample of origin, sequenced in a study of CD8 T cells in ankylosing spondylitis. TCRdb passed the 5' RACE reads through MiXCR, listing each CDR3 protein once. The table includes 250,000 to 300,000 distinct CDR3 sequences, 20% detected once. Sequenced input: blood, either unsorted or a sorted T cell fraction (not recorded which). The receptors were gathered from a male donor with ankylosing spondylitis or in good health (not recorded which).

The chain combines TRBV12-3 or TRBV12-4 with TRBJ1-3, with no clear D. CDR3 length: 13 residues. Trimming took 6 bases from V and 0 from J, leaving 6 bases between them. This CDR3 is CASSQSSGNTIYF. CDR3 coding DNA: TGTGCCAGCAGCCAGAGCTCTGGAAACACCATATATTTT.

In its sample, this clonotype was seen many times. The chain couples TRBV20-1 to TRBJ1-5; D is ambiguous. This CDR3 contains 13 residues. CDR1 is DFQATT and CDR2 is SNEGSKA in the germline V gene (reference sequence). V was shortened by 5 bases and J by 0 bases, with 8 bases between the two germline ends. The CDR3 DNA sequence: TGCAGTGCTCGACGGAATAGCAATCAGCCCCAGCATTTT. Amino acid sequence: CSARRNSNQPQHF.

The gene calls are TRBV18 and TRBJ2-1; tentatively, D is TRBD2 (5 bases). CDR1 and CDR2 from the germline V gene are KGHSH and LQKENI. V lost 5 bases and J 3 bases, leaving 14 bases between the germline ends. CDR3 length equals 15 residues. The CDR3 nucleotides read TGTGCCAGCTCATCGACTAAACCCCTCTACAATGAGCAGTTCTTC. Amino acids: CASSSTKPLYNEQFF.

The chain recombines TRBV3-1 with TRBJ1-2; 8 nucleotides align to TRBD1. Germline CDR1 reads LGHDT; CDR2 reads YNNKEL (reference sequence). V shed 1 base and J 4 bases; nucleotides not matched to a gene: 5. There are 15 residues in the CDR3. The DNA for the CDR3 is TGTGCCAGCAGCCAAGGAAGGGACAGGCCCTATGGCTACACCTTC. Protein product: CASSQGRDRPYGYTF.

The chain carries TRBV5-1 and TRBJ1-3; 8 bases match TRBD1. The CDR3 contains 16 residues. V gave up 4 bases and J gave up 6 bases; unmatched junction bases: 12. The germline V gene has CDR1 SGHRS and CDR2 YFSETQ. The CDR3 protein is CASSLGQGGTLNTIYF. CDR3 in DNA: TGCGCCAGCAGCCTCGGACAGGGTGGCACCCTAAACACCATATATTTT. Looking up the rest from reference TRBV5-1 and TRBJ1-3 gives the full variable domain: KAGVTQTPRYLIKTRGQQVTLSCSPISGHRSVSWYQQTPGQGLQFLFEYFSETQRNKGNFPGRFSGRQFSNSRSEMNVSTLELGDSALYLCASSLGQGGTLNTIYFGEGSWLTVV.

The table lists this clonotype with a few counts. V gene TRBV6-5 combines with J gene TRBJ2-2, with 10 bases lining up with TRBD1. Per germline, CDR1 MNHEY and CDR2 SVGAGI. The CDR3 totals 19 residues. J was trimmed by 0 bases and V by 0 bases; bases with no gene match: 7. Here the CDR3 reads CASSYSTGGLSANTGELFF. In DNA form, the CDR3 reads TGTGCCAGCAGTTACTCGACAGGGGGCCTTAGCGCGAACACCGGGGAGCTGTTTTTT.

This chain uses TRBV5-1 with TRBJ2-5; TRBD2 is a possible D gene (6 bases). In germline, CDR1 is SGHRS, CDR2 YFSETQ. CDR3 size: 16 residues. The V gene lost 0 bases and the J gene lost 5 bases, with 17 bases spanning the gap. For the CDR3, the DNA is TGCGCCAGCAGCTTGGTCGGCGGGACCAAAGGGGAGACCCAGTACTTC. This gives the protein CASSLVGGTKGETQYF.

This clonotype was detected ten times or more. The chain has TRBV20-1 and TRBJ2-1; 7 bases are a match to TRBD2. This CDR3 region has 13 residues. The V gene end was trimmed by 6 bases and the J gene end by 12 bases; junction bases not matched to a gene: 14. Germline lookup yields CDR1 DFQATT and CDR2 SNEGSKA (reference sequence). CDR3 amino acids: CSAVNAGLFAQFF. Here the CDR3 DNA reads TGCAGTGCCGTCAACGCGGGACTATTTGCGCAGTTCTTC.

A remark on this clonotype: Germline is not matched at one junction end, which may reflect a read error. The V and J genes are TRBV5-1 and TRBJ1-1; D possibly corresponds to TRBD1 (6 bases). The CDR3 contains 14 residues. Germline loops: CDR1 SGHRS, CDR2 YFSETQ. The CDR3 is CASSRTGLNTAAFF. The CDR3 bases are TGCGCCAGCAGCCGAACAGGGCTGAACACTGCAGCTTTCTTT.

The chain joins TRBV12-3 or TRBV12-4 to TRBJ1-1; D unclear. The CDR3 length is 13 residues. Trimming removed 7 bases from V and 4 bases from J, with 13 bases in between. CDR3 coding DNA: TGTGCCAGCACCTTACCGGGTCTCACTGAAGCTTTCTTT. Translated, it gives CASTLPGLTEAFF.

The chain's CDR3 is CASSQGSGRYQETQYF. CDR3 bases: TGTGCCAGCAGCCAAGGTTCAGGCCGATACCAAGAGACCCAGTACTTC. The J gene is TRBJ2-5, the V gene TRBV3-1, with D unresolved. CDR1 and CDR2 from the germline V gene are LGHDT and YNNKEL (reference sequence). With 1 base removed from V and 0 bases from J, the gap between germline ends came to 12 bases. This CDR3 is built from 16 residues.

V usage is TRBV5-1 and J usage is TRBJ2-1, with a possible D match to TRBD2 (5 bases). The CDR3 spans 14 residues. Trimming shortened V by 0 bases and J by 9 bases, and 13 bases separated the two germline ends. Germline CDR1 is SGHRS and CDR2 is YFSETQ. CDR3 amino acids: CASSLGGSRGEQFF. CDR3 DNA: TGCGCCAGCAGCTTGGGGGGTTCACGGGGTGAGCAGTTCTTC.

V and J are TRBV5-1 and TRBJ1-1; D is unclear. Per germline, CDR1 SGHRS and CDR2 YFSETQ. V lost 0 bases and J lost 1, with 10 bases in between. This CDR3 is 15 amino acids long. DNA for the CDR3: TGCGCCAGCAGCTTGGGCGGGATTTCGAACACTGAAGCTTTCTTT. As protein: CASSLGGISNTEAFF.

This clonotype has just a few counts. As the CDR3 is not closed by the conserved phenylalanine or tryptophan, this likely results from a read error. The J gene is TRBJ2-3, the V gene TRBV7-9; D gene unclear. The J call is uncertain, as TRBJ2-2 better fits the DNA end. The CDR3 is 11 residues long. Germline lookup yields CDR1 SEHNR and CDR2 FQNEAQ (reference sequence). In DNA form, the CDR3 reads TGTGCCAGCAGCTTAGAAGGATCCCTGTTTGTG. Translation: CASSLEGSLFV.

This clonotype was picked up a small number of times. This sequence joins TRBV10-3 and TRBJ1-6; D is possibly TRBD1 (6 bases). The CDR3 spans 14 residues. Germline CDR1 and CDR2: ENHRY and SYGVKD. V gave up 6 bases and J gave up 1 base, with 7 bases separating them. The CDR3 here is CAIRDSSYNSPLHF. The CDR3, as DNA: TGTGCCATCAGGGACAGTTCCTATAATTCACCCCTCCACTTT.

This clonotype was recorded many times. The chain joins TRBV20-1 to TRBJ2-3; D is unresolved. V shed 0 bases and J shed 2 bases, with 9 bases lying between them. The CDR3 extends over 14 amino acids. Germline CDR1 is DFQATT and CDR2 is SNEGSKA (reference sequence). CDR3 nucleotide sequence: TGCAGTGCTAGAGAGTCTGGAGCCACAGATACGCAGTATTTT. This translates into CSARESGATDTQYF.

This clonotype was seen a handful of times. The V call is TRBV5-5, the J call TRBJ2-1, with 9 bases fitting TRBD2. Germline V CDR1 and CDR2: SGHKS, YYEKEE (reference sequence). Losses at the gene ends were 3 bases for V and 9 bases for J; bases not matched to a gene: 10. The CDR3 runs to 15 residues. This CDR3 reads CASSWGLAGGAEQFF. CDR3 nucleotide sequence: TGTGCCAGCAGCTGGGGCTTGGCGGGGGGGGCTGAGCAGTTCTTC.

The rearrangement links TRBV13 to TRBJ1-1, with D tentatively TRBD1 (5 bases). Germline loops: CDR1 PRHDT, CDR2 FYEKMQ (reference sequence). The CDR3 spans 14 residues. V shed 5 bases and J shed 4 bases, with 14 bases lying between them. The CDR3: CASSPLGGSTEAFF. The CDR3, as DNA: TGTGCCAGCAGCCCGTTGGGGGGGAGCACTGAAGCTTTCTTT.

The CDR3 region has the DNA TGCAGTGCTAGCCTACAGGTTTCCCCATTTAATTCACCCCTCCACTTT. Translated, it gives CSASLQVSPFNSPLHF. The V gene is TRBV20-1, the J gene TRBJ1-6, with D possibly being TRBD1 (5 bases). Germline V gene sequence: CDR1 DFQATT, CDR2 SNEGSKA (reference sequence). Between the trimmed V and J ends, which lost 3 bases and 6 bases, there was a span of 18 bases. There are 16 residues in the CDR3.

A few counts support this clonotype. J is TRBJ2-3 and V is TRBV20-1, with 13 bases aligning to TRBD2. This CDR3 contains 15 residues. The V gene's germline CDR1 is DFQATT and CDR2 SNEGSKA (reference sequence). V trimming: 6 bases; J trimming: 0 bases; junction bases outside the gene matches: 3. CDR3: CSARTSGGSTDTQYF. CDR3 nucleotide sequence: TGCAGTGCCCGGACTAGCGGGGGTAGCACAGATACGCAGTATTTT.

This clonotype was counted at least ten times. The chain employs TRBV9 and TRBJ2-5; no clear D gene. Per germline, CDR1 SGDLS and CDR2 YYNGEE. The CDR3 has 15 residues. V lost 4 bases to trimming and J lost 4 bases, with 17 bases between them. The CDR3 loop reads CASSPSWLDRETQYF. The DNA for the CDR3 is TGTGCCAGCAGCCCAAGCTGGCTAGATCGAGAGACCCAGTACTTC.

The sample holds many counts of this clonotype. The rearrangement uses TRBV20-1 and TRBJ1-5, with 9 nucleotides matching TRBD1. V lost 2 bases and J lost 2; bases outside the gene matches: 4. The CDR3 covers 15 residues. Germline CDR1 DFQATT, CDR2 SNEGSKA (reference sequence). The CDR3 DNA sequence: TGCAGTGCTAGAAACAGGGGGCTTGGCAATCAGCCCCAGCATTTT. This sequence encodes CSARNRGLGNQPQHF.

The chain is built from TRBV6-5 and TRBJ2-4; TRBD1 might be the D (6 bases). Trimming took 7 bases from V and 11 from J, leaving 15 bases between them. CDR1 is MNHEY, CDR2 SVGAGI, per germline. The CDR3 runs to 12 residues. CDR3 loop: CASKTGSSVQYF. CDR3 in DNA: TGTGCCAGCAAAACAGGGAGTAGTGTTCAGTACTTC.

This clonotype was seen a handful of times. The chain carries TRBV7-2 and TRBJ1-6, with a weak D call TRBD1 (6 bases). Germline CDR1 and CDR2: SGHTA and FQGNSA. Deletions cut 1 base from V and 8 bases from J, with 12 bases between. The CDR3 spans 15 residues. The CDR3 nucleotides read TGTGCCAGCAGCTTAGAAGGGGGACTGTATTCACCCCTCCACTTT. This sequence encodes CASSLEGGLYSPLHF.

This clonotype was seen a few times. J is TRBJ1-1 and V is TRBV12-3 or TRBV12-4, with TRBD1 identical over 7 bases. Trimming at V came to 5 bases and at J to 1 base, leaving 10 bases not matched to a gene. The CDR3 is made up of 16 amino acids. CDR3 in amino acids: CASSPHTGAQNTEAFF. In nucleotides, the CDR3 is TGTGCCAGCAGTCCCCACACAGGGGCCCAGAACACTGAAGCTTTCTTT.

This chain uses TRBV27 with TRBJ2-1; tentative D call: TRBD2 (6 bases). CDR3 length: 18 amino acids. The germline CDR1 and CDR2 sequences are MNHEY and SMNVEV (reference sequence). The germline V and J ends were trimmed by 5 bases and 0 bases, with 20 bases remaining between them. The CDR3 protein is CASSTPSRDFLSYNEQFF. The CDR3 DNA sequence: TGTGCCAGCAGTACCCCTAGCCGGGACTTTCTCTCCTACAATGAGCAGTTCTTC.

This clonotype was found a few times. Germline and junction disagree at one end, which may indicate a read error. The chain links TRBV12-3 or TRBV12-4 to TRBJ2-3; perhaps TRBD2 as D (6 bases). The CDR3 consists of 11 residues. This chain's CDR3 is CASSEGNGRGF. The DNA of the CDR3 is TGTGCCAGCAGTGAAGGAAATGGGCGGGGTTTT.

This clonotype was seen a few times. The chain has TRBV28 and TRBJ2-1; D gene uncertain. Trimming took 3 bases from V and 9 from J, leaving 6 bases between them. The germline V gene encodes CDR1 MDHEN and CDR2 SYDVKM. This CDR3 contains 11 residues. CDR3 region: CASSFLGEQFF. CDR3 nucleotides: TGTGCCAGCAGTTTCTTGGGTGAGCAGTTCTTC.

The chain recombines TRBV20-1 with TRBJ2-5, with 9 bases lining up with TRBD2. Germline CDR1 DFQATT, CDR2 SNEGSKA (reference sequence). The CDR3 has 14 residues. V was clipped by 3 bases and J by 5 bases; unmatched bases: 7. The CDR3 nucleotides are TGCAGTGCTAGGGAAGCGGGAGGAAGCGAGACCCAGTACTTC. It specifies CSAREAGGSETQYF.

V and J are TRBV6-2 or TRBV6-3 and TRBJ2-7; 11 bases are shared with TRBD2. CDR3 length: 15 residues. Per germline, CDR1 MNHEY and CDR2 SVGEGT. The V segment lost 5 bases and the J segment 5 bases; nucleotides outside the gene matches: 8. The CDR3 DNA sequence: TGTGCCAGCAGTCGTACTAGCGGGAGAGTCGACGAGCAGTACGTC. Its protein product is CASSRTSGRVDEQYV.

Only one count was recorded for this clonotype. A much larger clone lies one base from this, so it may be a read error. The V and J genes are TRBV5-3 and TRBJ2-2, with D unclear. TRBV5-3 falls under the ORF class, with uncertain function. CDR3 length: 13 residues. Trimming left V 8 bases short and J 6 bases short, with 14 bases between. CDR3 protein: CASSPRPPGELFF. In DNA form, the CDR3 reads TGTGCCAGCAGCCCTAGGCCCCCCGGGGAGCTGTTTTTT.

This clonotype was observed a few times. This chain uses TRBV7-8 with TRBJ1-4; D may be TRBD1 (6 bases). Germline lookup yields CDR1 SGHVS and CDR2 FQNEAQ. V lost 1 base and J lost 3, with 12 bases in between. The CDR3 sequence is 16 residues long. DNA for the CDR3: TGTGCCAGCAGCTTAGTTTGGGGGCCGGCTAATGAAAAACTGTTTTTT. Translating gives CASSLVWGPANEKLFF.